This entry lists 11 T cell receptor beta chains sequenced from one sample in a study of blood T cell repertoires in COVID-19. Sequencing used immunoSEQ multiplex PCR; TCRdb keeps in-frame clones, though not all of them. The repertoire holds over 150,000 clones, with 80% to 90% as singletons. Sequencing used PBMCs or T cells enriched from blood (not recorded which). Receptors were obtained from a man aged 50 to 60 who had recovered from COVID-19.

The chain couples TRBV7-9 to TRBJ2-6; 11 nucleotides line up with TRBD1. The CDR3 is made up of 18 amino acids. In germline, CDR1 is SEHNR, CDR2 FQNEAQ (reference sequence). V lost 5 bases and J lost 3; bases outside the gene matches: 9. The CDR3 region is CASSRHRTGGSGANVLTF. CDR3 bases: TGTGCCAGCAGCCGACATCGGACAGGGGGCAGTGGGGCCAACGTCCTGACTTTC. The full variable domain, rest sourced from reference TRBV7-9 and TRBJ2-6, is DTGVSQNPRHKITKRGQNVTFRCDPISEHNRLYWYRQTLGQGPEFLTYFQNEAQLEKSRLLSDRFSAERPKGSFSTLEIQRTEQGDSAMYLCASSRHRTGGSGANVLTFGAGSRLTVL.

This sequence joins TRBV2 and TRBJ1-1; 7 bases align to TRBD1. The CDR3 spans 13 residues. V gave up 6 bases and J gave up 4 bases; unmatched junction bases: 5. Germline-derived CDR1 and CDR2 are SNHLY and FYNNEI. CDR3 coding DNA: TGTGCCAGCAGGACAGGGTTCCCCACTGAAGCTTTCTTT. Its protein is CASRTGFPTEAFF.

This clone was detected only once. The CDR3 region is CASSYPPVEAFF. CDR3 bases: TGTGCCAGCAGTTACCCCCCGGTTGAAGCTTTCTTT. The chain is built from TRBV6-2 or TRBV6-3 and TRBJ1-1; no definite D call. Germline V lookup: CDR1 MNHEY, CDR2 SVGEGT. Trimming shortened V by 2 bases and J by 7 bases, and 8 bases separated the two germline ends. This CDR3 comprises 12 residues.

The J gene is TRBJ1-3, the V gene TRBV5-1; no firm D call. Trimming pared 1 base from V and 3 bases from J, leaving 11 bases between. The CDR3 is 15 amino acids. Germline CDR1 SGHRS, CDR2 YFSETQ. This CDR3 reads CASSLSGSRGNTIYF. Written as DNA, the CDR3 is TGCGCCAGCAGCTTGAGCGGGAGTCGTGGAAACACCATATATTTT.

V usage is TRBV3-1 (or the pseudogene TRBV3-2) and J usage is TRBJ2-7; a possible D gene is TRBD1 (6 bases). Germline CDR1 and CDR2: LGHDT and YNNKEL (reference sequence). Trimming left V 0 bases short and J 5 bases short, with 26 bases between. The CDR3 extends over 19 amino acids. CDR3 DNA: TGTGCCAGCAGCCAAGAGAAGGAAATACAGGGATGGTATGTTCACGAGCAGTACTTC. Protein: CASSQEKEIQGWYVHEQYF.

The chain uses TRBV11-3 and TRBJ2-7; TRBD2 is a possible D gene (6 bases). Germline assignment: CDR1 SGHNT and CDR2 YENEEA. Trimming removed 4 bases at V and 2 bases at J, with 18 bases between. This CDR3 spans 16 amino acids. Here the CDR3 reads CASSCERGDCTYEQYF. CDR3 bases: TGTGCCAGCAGCTGCGAACGTGGGGACTGCACCTACGAGCAGTACTTC.

V is TRBV7-9 and J is TRBJ1-6, with D tentatively TRBD1 (5 bases). Germline V gene data show CDR1 as SEHNR and CDR2 as FQNEAQ (reference sequence). The CDR3 totals 14 residues. V was pared by 1 base and J by 11 bases, with 12 bases between. The CDR3 loop reads CASSLGVQGTPLHF. In nucleotides, the CDR3 is TGTGCCAGCAGCTTAGGAGTCCAGGGTACACCCCTCCACTTT.

V gene TRBV18 combines with J gene TRBJ1-6; 12 nucleotides align to TRBD1. The CDR3 spans 15 residues. From germline, CDR1 is KGHSH and CDR2 LQKENI. V lost 4 bases, J lost 7 bases, and 2 bases stayed unmatched. The CDR3 coding sequence is TGTGCCAGCTCACAGGGACAGGGGGCGAATTCACCCCTCCACTTT. This sequence encodes CASSQGQGANSPLHF. Using reference TRBV18 and TRBJ1-6 for the parts outside the CDR3, the full variable domain is NAGVMQNPRHLVRRRGQEARLRCSPMKGHSHVYWYRQLPEEGLKFMVYLQKENIIDESGMPKERFSAEFPKEGPSILRIQQVVRGDSAAYFCASSQGQGANSPLHFGNGTRLTVT.

This chain joins TRBV5-4 and TRBJ2-1; 9 bases fit TRBD1. CDR3 length equals 15 residues. V was pared by 3 bases and J by 6 bases, with 7 bases of the junction left unmatched. In germline, CDR1 is SGHNT, CDR2 YYREEE (reference sequence). CDR3 sequence (DNA): TGTGCCAGCAGCTCCGGGACAGGGTGGGTCAATGAGCAGTTCTTC. Its protein is CASSSGTGWVNEQFF.

This clone occurred once. The chain combines TRBV27 with TRBJ2-7, with 11 positions matching TRBD1. Germline-derived CDR1 and CDR2 are MNHEY and SMNVEV (reference sequence). The CDR3 has 13 amino acids. The junction had 9 bases not matched to a gene; V was cut back by 11 bases and J by 6 bases. The CDR3 protein is CASRTGGYSEQYF. CDR3 DNA: TGTGCCTCCAGGACAGGGGGCTATTCCGAGCAGTACTTC.

The V gene is TRBV7-2, the J gene TRBJ1-6; 7 nucleotides match TRBD1. CDR3 length: 15 amino acids. V lost 3 bases to trimming and J lost 6 bases; unmatched junction nucleotides: 5. Per the germline V gene, CDR1 is SGHTA and CDR2 is FQGNSA. The CDR3 DNA is TGTGCCAGCAGCTTCTCCGGACAGGCTAATTCACCCCTCCACTTT. It codes for CASSFSGQANSPLHF.